This T cell receptor (beta chain) was identified in a study of cytomegalovirus exposure and HLA in healthy donors. Both 60 Vbeta primers and 13 Jbeta primers went into the PCR. TCRdb keeps only in-frame clones here, not all; method: immunoSEQ multiplex PCR. In the table there are under 300,000 clones, more than 80% of which are singletons. Those who donated were healthy bone marrow donors. Germline assignment: CDR1 SGHNT and CDR2 YYREEE (reference sequence). The CDR3 sequence is 16 residues long. V was shortened by 4 bases and J by 4 bases, with 20 bases between the two germline ends. The source material was PBMCs. V usage is TRBV5-4 and J usage is TRBJ1-2; D unresolved. The TCR comes from a man aged 40-49 years in good health and CMV-seropositive. The CDR3 loop is CASSPDTDLNAYGYTF. DNA of the CDR3: TGTGCCAGCAGCCCAGATACAGACCTAAACGCCTATGGCTACACCTTC.